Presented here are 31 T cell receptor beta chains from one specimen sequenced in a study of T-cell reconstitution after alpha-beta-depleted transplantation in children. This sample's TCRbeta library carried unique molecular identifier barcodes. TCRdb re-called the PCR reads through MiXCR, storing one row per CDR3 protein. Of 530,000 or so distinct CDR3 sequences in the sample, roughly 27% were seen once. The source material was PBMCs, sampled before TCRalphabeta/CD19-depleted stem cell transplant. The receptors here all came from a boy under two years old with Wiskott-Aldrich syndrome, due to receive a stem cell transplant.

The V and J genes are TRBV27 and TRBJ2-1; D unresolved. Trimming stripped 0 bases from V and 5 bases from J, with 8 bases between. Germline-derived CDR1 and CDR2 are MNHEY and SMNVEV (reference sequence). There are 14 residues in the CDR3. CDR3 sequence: CASSLSQNNNEQFF. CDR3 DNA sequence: TGTGCCAGCAGTTTATCACAGAATAACAATGAGCAGTTCTTC.

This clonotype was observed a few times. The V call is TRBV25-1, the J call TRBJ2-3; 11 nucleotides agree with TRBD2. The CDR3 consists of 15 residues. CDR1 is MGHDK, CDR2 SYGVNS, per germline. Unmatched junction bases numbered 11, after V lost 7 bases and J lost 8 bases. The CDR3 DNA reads TGTGCCAGCACCGGCCTACTAGCGGGAGTGATTACGCAGTATTTT. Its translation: CASTGLLAGVITQYF.

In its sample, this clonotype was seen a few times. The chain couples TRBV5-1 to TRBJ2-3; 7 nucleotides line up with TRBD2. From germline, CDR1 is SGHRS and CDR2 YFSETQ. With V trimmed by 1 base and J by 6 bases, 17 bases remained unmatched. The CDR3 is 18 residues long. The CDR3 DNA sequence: TGCGCCAGCAGCTTGCCAAATCGGGCGGGAGAAGATGGGGATACGCAGTATTTT. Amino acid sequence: CASSLPNRAGEDGDTQYF.

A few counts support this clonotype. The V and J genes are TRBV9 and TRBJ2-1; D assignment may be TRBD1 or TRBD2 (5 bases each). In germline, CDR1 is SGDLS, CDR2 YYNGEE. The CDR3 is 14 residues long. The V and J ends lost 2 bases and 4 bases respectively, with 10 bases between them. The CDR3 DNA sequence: TGTGCCAGCAGCGTTGGGACGGGTTACAATGAGCAGTTCTTC. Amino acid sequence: CASSVGTGYNEQFF. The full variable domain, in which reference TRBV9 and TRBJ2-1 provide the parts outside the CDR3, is DSGVTQTPKHLITATGQRVTLRCSPRSGDLSVYWYQQSLDQGLQFLIQYYNGEERAKGNILERFSAQQFPDLHSELNLSSLELGDSALYFCASSVGTGYNEQFFGPGTRLTVL.

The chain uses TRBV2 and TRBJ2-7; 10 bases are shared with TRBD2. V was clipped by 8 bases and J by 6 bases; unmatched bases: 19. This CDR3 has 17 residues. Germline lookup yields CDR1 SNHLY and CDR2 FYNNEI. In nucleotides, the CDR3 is TGTGCCAGCGGGCAGGGGAACTCTCTAGCGGGAGCGGTCGAGCAGTACTTC. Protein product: CASGQGNSLAGAVEQYF.

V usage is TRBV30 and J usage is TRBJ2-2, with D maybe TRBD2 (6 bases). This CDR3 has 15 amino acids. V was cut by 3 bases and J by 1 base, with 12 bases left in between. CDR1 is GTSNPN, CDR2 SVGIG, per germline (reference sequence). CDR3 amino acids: CAWSPLGGNTGELFF. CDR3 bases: TGTGCCTGGAGCCCCTTGGGAGGGAACACCGGGGAGCTGTTTTTT.

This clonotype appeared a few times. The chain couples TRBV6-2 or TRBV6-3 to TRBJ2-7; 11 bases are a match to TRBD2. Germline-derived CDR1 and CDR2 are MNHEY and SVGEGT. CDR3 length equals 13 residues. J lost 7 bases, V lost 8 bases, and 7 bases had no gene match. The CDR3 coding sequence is TGTGCCAGCGTATCAAGACTAGCGGGAGAGCAGTACTTC. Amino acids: CASVSRLAGEQYF.

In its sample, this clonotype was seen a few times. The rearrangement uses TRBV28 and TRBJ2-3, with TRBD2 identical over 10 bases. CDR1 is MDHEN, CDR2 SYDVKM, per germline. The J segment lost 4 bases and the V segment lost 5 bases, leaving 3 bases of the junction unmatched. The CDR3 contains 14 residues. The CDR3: CASSPSGSPDTQYF. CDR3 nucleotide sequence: TGTGCCAGCAGTCCTAGCGGGAGCCCAGATACGCAGTATTTT.

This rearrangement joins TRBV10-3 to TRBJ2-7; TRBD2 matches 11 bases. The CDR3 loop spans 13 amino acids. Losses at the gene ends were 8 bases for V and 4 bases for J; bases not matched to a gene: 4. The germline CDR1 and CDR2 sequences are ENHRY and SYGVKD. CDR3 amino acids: CAIRLAGSYEQYF. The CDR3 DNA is TGTGCCATCCGACTAGCGGGATCTTACGAGCAGTACTTC.

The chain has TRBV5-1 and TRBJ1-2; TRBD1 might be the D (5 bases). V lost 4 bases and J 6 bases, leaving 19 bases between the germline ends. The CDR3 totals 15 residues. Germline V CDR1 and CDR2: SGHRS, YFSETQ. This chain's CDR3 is CASSKDTRTSNGYTF. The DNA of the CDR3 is TGCGCCAGCAGCAAGGACACCCGTACCTCGAATGGCTACACCTTC.

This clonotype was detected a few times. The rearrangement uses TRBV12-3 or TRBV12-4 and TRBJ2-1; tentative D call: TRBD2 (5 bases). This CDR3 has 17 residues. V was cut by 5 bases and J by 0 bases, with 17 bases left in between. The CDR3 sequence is CASSGVTRSFSYNEQFF. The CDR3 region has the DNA TGTGCCAGCAGTGGAGTCACTAGGAGCTTCTCCTACAATGAGCAGTTCTTC.

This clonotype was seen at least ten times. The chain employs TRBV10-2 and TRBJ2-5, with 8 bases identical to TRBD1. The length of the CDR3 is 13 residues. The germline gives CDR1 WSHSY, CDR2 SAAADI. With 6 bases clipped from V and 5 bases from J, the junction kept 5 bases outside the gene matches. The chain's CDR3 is CASSGTGPETQYF. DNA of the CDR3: TGCGCCAGCAGCGGGACAGGCCCTGAGACCCAGTACTTC.

The CDR3 coding sequence is TGCAGTGCCCCAGGGGGCCGGGGCTACACCTTC. Its translation is CSAPGGRGYTF. The chain links TRBV20-1 to TRBJ1-2; TRBD1 matches 8 bases. V was pared by 6 bases and J by 8 bases, with 5 bases of the junction left unmatched. Germline values: CDR1 DFQATT, CDR2 SNEGSKA (reference sequence). The CDR3 length is 11 residues.

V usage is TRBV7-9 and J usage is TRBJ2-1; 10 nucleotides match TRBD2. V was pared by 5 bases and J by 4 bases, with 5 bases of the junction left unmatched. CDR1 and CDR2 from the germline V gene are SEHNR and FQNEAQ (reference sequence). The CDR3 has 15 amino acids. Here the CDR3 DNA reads TGTGCCAGCAGCAAGCTAGCGGGGGAATACAATGAGCAGTTCTTC. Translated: CASSKLAGEYNEQFF. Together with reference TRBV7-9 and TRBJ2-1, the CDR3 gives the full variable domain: DTGVSQNPRHKITKRGQNVTFRCDPISEHNRLYWYRQTLGQGPEFLTYFQNEAQLEKSRLLSDRFSAERPKGSFSTLEIQRTEQGDSAMYLCASSKLAGEYNEQFFGPGTRLTVL.

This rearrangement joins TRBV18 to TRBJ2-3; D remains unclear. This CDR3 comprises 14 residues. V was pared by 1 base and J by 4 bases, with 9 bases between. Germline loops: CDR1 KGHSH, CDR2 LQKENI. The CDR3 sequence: CASSPRDSSDTQYF. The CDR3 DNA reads TGTGCCAGCTCACCACGAGACTCTTCAGATACGCAGTATTTT.

DNA for the CDR3: TGCGCCAGCAGCTCTAACAGGGGACTAGCGGGAGGGGGGTCCTACAATGAGCAGTTCTTC. Protein: CASSSNRGLAGGGSYNEQFF. The chain combines TRBV5-1 with TRBJ2-1, with TRBD2 matching over 16 bases. The V segment lost 3 bases and the J segment 1 base; nucleotides outside the gene matches: 10. Germline V gives CDR1 SGHRS, CDR2 YFSETQ. This CDR3 has 20 amino acids.

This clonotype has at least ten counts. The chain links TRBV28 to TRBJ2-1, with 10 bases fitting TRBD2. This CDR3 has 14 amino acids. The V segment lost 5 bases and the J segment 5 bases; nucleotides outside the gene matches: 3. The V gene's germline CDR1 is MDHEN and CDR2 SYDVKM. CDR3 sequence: CASSPSGRDNEQFF. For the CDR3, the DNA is TGTGCCAGCAGTCCAAGCGGGAGGGACAATGAGCAGTTCTTC.

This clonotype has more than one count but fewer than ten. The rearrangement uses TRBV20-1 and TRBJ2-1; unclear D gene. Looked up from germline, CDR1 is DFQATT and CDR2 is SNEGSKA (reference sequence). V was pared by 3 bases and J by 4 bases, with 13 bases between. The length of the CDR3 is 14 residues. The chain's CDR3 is CSASLLHHYNEQFF. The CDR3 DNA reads TGCAGTGCTAGTCTTCTACATCATTACAATGAGCAGTTCTTC.

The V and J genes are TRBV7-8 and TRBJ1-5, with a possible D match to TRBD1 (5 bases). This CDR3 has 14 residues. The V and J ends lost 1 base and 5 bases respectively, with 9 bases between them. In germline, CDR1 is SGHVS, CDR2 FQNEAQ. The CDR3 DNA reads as TGTGCCAGCAGCTTAGAGCCAGGGTATCAGCCCCAGCATTTT. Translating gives CASSLEPGYQPQHF.

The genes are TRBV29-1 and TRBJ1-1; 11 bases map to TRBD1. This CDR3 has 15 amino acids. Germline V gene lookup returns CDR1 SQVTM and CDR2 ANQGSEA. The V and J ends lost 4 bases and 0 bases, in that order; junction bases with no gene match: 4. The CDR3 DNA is TGCAGCGTTGTAGGGACAGGGGGATTGAACACTGAAGCTTTCTTT. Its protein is CSVVGTGGLNTEAFF.

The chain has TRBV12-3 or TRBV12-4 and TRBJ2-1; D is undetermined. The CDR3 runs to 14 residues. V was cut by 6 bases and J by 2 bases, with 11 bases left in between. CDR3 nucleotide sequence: TGTGCCAGCAGCTATAAGACACCCTACAATGAGCAGTTCTTC. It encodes CASSYKTPYNEQFF.

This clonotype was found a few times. CDR3 coding DNA: TGTGCCAGCAGTCAACTCGGTGGGAGCACTGAAGCTTTCTTT. It is translated as CASSQLGGSTEAFF. V is TRBV27 and J is TRBJ1-1, with D unclear. The CDR3 contains 14 residues. The V and J ends lost 5 bases and 4 bases respectively, with 14 bases between them. Germline assignment: CDR1 MNHEY and CDR2 SMNVEV (reference sequence).

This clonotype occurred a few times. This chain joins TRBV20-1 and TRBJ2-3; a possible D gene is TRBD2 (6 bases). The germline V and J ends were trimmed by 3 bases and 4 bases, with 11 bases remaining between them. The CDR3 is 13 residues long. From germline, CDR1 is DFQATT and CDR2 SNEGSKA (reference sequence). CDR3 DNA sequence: TGCAGTGCTAGCGGGCGGGATCCAGATACGCAGTATTTT. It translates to CSASGRDPDTQYF.

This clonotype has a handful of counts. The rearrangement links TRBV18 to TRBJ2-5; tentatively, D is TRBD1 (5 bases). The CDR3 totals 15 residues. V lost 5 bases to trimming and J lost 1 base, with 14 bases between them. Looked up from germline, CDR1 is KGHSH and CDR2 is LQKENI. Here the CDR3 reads CASSSSGLAQETQYF. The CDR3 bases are TGTGCCAGCTCATCCTCAGGGTTGGCCCAAGAGACCCAGTACTTC.

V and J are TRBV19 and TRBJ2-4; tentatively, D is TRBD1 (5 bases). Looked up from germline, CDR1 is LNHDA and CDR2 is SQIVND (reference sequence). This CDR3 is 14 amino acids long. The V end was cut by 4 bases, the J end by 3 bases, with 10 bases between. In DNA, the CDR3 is TGTGCCAGTAGTACCGGACACCTCAAAAACATTCAGTACTTC. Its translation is CASSTGHLKNIQYF.

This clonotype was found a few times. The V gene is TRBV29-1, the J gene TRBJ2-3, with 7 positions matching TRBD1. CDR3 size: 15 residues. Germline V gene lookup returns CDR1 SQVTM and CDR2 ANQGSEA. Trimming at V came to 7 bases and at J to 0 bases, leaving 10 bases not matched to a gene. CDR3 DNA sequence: TGCAGCGCCCTGGGACAGACCACTAGCACAGATACGCAGTATTTT. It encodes CSALGQTTSTDTQYF.

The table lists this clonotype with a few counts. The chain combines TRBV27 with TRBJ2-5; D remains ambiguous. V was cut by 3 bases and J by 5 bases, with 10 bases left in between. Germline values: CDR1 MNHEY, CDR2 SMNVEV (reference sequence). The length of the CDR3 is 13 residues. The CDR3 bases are TGTGCCAGCAGTTTCGCCCTGGGGGAGACCCAGTACTTC. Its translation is CASSFALGETQYF.

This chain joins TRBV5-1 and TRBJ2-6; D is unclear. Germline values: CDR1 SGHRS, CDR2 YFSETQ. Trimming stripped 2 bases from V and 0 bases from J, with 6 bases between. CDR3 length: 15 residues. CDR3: CASSFDPSGANVLTF. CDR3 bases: TGCGCCAGCAGCTTTGACCCCTCTGGGGCCAACGTCCTGACTTTC.

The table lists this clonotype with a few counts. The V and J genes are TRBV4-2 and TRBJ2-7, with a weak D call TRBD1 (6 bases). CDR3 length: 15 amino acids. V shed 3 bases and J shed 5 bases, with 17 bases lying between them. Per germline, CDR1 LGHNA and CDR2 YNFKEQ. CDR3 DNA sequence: TGTGCCAGCAGCCAGCAAGACAGGCTTCGGAACGAGCAGTACTTC. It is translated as CASSQQDRLRNEQYF.

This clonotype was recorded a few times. CDR3 loop: CASSLVGTRFGDEQFF. The CDR3 DNA is TGCGCCAGCAGCTTGGTGGGGACTCGCTTTGGGGATGAGCAGTTCTTC. The chain couples TRBV5-1 to TRBJ2-1; D perhaps matches TRBD2 (6 bases). The CDR3 covers 16 residues. Germline V CDR1 and CDR2: SGHRS, YFSETQ. V dropped 0 bases and J dropped 8 bases, with 18 bases sitting between them.

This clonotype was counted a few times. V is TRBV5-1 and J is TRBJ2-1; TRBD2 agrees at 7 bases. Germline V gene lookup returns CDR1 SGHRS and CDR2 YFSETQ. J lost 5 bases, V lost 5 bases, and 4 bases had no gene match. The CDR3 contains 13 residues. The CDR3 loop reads CASRGLPHNEQFF. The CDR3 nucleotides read TGCGCCAGCAGGGGACTACCCCACAATGAGCAGTTCTTC.